This T cell receptor (beta chain) emerged from a study of blood T cell repertoires in COVID-19. Study background: Some COVID-19 samples were acute and others convalescent; all came from the United States, Italy and Spain.

Germline loops: CDR1 MNHNY, CDR2 SVGAGI (reference sequence). The CDR3 loop spans 14 amino acids. Trimming took 6 bases from V and 5 from J; bases not matched to a gene: 5. Study processing details: How many nucleated cells were present was estimated from reference gene primer amplification. Method: immunoSEQ multiplex PCR; TCRdb's copy keeps in-frame clones and lacks some. The V and J calls and clone size are taken from that table; D and trimming were inferred from the DNA. Found here are around 100,000 clones, roughly 87% of them singletons; the top ten hold roughly 7.4%. The sample was peripheral blood. The sequence was collected from a man aged 25-45 years in a cohort sampled during active COVID-19. V is TRBV6-6 and J is TRBJ2-5, with TRBD2 matching over 11 bases. The CDR3 loop reads CASRTSGGRETQYF. In DNA, the CDR3 is TGTGCCAGCAGAACTAGCGGGGGCCGGGAGACCCAGTACTTC.